These T cell receptor beta chains were read from a single sample in a study of technical replicates of blood from a handful of donors. Generated by immunoSEQ multiplex PCR, the TCRdb table keeps only in-frame clones and is missing some. The table records roughly 69,000 clones, 95% to 97% of them present only once. Sequencing input: T cells isolated from PBMCs. These receptors all stem from a human donor in good health. CDR3s include the opening cysteine and the closing phenylalanine or tryptophan. A D gene is named only where the DNA matches it firmly. Size values are once, few and many counts, or a class for expanded clones, and some rows have none.

TRBJ2-1 TRBV2 TRBD2 . 14 TGTGCCAGCGTCCTAGCGGGACCATCCAATGAGCAGTTCTTC CASVLAGPSNEQFF
TRBJ2-3 TRBV7-6 TRBD2 once 16 TGTGCCAGCAGCTCGTTAAGTAGCGGGGCCACAGATACGCAGTATTTT CASSSLSSGATDTQYF
TRBJ2-3 TRBV27 TRBD2 once 12 TGTGCCAGCATAGCGGGAGAAGATACGCAGTATTTT CASIAGEDTQYF
TRBJ1-5 TRBV14 . . 12 TGTGCCAGCAGCCAGGGGGGACAGCCCCAGCATTTT CASSQGGQPQHF
TRBJ2-2 TRBV14 . . 15 TGTGCCAGCAGGGCACAGGGGAGGTACACCGGGGAGCTGTTTTTT CASRAQGRYTGELFF
TRBJ2-3 TRBV7-3 . . 15 TGTGCCAGCAGCTTCCAGGCTAGCGAGGGAGATACGCAGTATTTT CASSFQASEGDTQYF
TRBJ2-7 TRBV6-6 TRBD2 . 16 TGTGCCAGCAGGGGAAGAGCGGGAGGGCCAAGATACGAGCAGTACTTC CASRGRAGGPRYEQYF
TRBJ1-1 TRBV5-4 . few 13 TGTGCCAGCAGGACTACAGGGAAGACTGAAGCTTTCTTT CASRTTGKTEAFF
TRBJ1-2 TRBV10-3 . . 16 TGTGCCATCAGTGCAGAAGGGGCCCCAGCTAACTATGGCTACACCTTC CAISAEGAPANYGYTF
TRBJ1-2 TRBV28 . . 12 TGTGCCAGCAGTTCAGGGCTTTATGGCTACACCTTC CASSSGLYGYTF
TRBJ2-1 TRBV14 . . 15 TGTGCCAGCAGCCCCGGGGACTCCATTAACAATGAGCAGTTCTTC CASSPGDSINNEQFF
TRBJ1-5 TRBV4-2 . . 14 TGTGCCAGCAGCCCGGACAGCAGCAATCAGCCCCAGCATTTT CASSPDSSNQPQHF
TRBJ1-1 TRBV30 . . 15 TGTGCCTGGCGATCGATGAGTTTAGTGAACACTGAAGCTTTCTTT CAWRSMSLVNTEAFF
TRBJ1-1 TRBV12-5 . . 15 TGTGCTAGTGGTTTGGACAGGAGTAGTAACACTGAAGCTTTCTTT CASGLDRSSNTEAFF
TRBJ2-2 TRBV5-4 . . 13 TGTGCCACCCACAGGGCATACACCGGGGAGCTGTTTTTT CATHRAYTGELFF
TRBJ2-7 TRBV18 . . 15 TGTGCCAGCTCACCAACGCGCGGGAAGACCTACGAGCAGTACTTC CASSPTRGKTYEQYF
TRBJ1-1 TRBV27 . . 15 TGTGCCAGCAGACAACCCAGCGACGGCAACACTGAAGCTTTCTTT CASRQPSDGNTEAFF
TRBJ1-1 TRBV21-1 . . 15 TGTGCCAGCAGCAAAGCCTTCGGGGAGGACACTGAAGCTTTCTTT CASSKAFGEDTEAFF
TRBJ2-7 TRBV11-2 TRBD2 . 17 TGTGCCAGCAGCGCGGGACTAGCGGGAGACTTTTTCAACGAGCAGTACTTC CASSAGLAGDFFNEQYF
TRBJ1-1 TRBV11-2 . . 13 TGTGCCAGCCAGTTGGCCAGATCCCCTGAAGCTTTCTTT CASQLARSPEAFF
TRBJ2-7 TRBV28 TRBD2 . 15 TGTGCCAGCAGGGGACTAGCGGGACCTACCTACGAGCAGTACTTC CASRGLAGPTYEQYF
TRBJ1-4 TRBV19 TRBD1 . 16 TGTGCCAGTAGTATGGTCGGGACAGGGTTCACTGAAAAACTGTTTTTT CASSMVGTGFTEKLFF
TRBJ2-7 TRBV2 TRBD2 . 14 TGTGCCAGCAGTACTAGCGGGAGATCCTACGAGCAGTACTTC CASSTSGRSYEQYF
TRBJ2-3 TRBV2 TRBD1 . 14 TGTGCCAGCAGGTGGACAGGGGCGCGAGATACGCAGTATTTT CASRWTGARDTQYF
TRBJ2-1 TRBV9 TRBD2 . 15 TGTGCCAGCAGCGTAGGAGCGGGAGACTACAATGAGCAGTTCTTC CASSVGAGDYNEQFF
TRBJ1-3 TRBV28 . . 11 TGTGCCAGTTACAGGGGAAACACCATATATTTT CASYRGNTIYF
TRBJ2-5 TRBV7-2 TRBD2 . 15 TGTGCCAGCAGCTTAGTAGGGACTAGCCAAGAGACCCAGTACTTC CASSLVGTSQETQYF
TRBJ2-3 TRBV12-2 . . 14 TGTGCAAGTCGCTTTTGGGGGCGGGTAGATACGCAGTATTTT CASRFWGRVDTQYF
TRBJ2-1 TRBV5-1 TRBD2 . 18 TGCGCCAGCAGCCCGGGACTAGCGGGAAACTTATTCTACAATGAGCAGTTCTTC CASSPGLAGNLFYNEQFF
TRBJ1-5 TRBV4-3 TRBD1 . 18 TGCGCCAGCAGCCAAGGAGGACAGGGAGATTCCCGCAATCAGCCCCAGCATTTT CASSQGGQGDSRNQPQHF
TRBJ1-2 TRBV11-2 . once 14 TGTGCCAGCAGCTTAGATCCTTCGCGCTATGGCTACACCTTC CASSLDPSRYGYTF
TRBJ1-1 TRBV6-6 . . 14 TGTGCCAGCAGTTATTGGGGGGAAGACACTGAAGCTTTCTTT CASSYWGEDTEAFF
TRBJ1-5 TRBV19 . . 15 TGTGCCAGTAGTAATAAGGGGACTTTCAATCAGCCCCAGCATTTT CASSNKGTFNQPQHF
TRBJ2-3 TRBV4-1 TRBD2 . 17 TGCGCCAGCAGCCAAGAAACTAGCGGGAGGGCCGCAGATACGCAGTATTTT CASSQETSGRAADTQYF
TRBJ2-7 TRBV19 . . 12 TGTGCCAGTAGTGAGTCTCGGTACGAGCAGTACTTC CASSESRYEQYF
TRBJ2-7 TRBV7-9 . . 14 TGTGCCAGCAGCTTACAGGGGAAACCGAACGAGCAGTACTTC CASSLQGKPNEQYF
TRBJ2-7 TRBV5-1 TRBD1 . 14 TGCGCCAGCAGCTTAGGGACAGGGAGTGACGAGCAGTACTTC CASSLGTGSDEQYF
TRBJ2-2 TRBV6-4 . . 15 TGTGCCAGCAGTTTAGAAGCGGGTGGTACCGGGGAGCTGTTTTTT CASSLEAGGTGELFF
TRBJ2-7 TRBV5-1 TRBD1 . 14 TGCGCCAGCAGCTTACAGGGGGTCTCCTACGAGCAGTACTTC CASSLQGVSYEQYF
TRBJ2-1 TRBV11-3 TRBD2 . 15 TGTGCCAGCAGCTTAGGAGCGGGATGGATACATGAGCAGTTCTTC CASSLGAGWIHEQFF
TRBJ2-7 TRBV9 . . 18 TGTGCCAGCAGCGTCCACGACCTCGGGAGCCCCCTTTCCTACGAGCAGTACTTC CASSVHDLGSPLSYEQYF
TRBJ1-2 TRBV27 . . 15 TGTGCCAGCATGCCGGCCTCAGCTCGGGTTTGGGGCTACACCTTC CASMPASARVWGYTF
TRBJ1-2 TRBV10-3 TRBD1 . 14 TGTGCCATGGACCAAGGGACAGGGATAAATGGCTACACCTTC CAMDQGTGINGYTF
TRBJ1-3 TRBV30 . . 12 TGTGCCTGGAGGGACAGCCCAAACACCATATATTTT CAWRDSPNTIYF
TRBJ1-1 TRBV11-2 . . 17 TGTGCCAGCAGCTTAGATATAGGGAGACTTTTGCCGACTGAAGCTTTCTTT CASSLDIGRLLPTEAFF
TRBJ2-7 TRBV5-1 . . 13 TGCGCCAGCAGCTTAGGGGTGTCCTACGAGCAGTACTTC CASSLGVSYEQYF
TRBJ1-2 TRBV4-3 . . 15 TGCGCCAGCAGCCGGACGATGGGGGGAGTCTATGGCTACACCTTC CASSRTMGGVYGYTF
TRBJ2-7 TRBV19 TRBD1 . 16 TGTGCCAGTAGTATAGGAACCGGGACAGGGGGCTACGAGCAGTACTTC CASSIGTGTGGYEQYF